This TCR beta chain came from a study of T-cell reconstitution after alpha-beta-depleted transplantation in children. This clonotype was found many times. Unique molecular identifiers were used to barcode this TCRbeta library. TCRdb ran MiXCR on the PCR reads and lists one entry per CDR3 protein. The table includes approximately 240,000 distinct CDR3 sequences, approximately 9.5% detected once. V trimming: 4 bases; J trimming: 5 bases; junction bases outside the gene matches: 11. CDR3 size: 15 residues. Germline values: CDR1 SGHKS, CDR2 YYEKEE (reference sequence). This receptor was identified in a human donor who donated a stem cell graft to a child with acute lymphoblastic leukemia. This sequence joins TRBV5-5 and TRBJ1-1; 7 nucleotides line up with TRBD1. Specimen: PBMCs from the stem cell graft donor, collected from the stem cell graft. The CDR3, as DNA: TGTGCCAGCAGCCTTAGACAGGGTGTGGCGACTGAAGCTTTCTTT. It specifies CASSLRQGVATEAFF.